These 26 T cell receptor beta chains came from one sample sequenced in a study of shared clonotypes between healthy human individuals. This table comes from immunoSEQ multiplex PCR, and its TCRdb copy is limited to in-frame clones, with some not included. The sample records some 2,500,000 clones, 85% to 95% being singletons. The sample was naive CD4+ T cells from PBMCs. Subset in this sample: CD45RA+ positively selected. The receptor set was obtained from a man in his late teens or twenties in good health. Some clones in this sample may be carry-over from other donors' samples.

The V call is TRBV18, the J call TRBJ1-1; TRBD1 is a possible D gene (5 bases). V lost 5 bases to trimming and J lost 0 bases, with 13 bases between them. Germline V CDR1 and CDR2: KGHSH, LQKENI. This CDR3 spans 15 amino acids. The CDR3 nucleotides are TGTGCCAGCTCAATGGGGGGGGTGCTGAACACTGAAGCTTTCTTT. This gives the protein CASSMGGVLNTEAFF.

The CDR3 is CASTRAGFVTEAFF. For the CDR3, the DNA is TGTGCCAGCACTCGGGCAGGGTTTGTCACTGAAGCTTTCTTT. The chain uses TRBV28 and TRBJ1-1; possibly TRBD1 for D (5 bases). There are 14 residues in the CDR3. Trimming cost V 7 bases and J 4 bases, with 16 bases left between them. Per the germline V gene, CDR1 is MDHEN and CDR2 is SYDVKM.

This clone was detected once. The V call is TRBV29-1, the J call TRBJ2-1; D gene uncertain. The CDR3 runs to 13 residues. The ends were cut back, 4 bases at V and 9 bases at J, with 16 bases in the middle. Germline V CDR1 and CDR2: SQVTM, ANQGSEA. The CDR3 nucleotides read TGCAGCGTTGTTTTTGCTAGGTTCCTTGAGCAGTTCTTC. Translated: CSVVFARFLEQFF.

This sequence joins TRBV28 and TRBJ2-7; D not resolved. The CDR3 has 12 amino acids. Between the trimmed V and J ends, which lost 2 bases and 5 bases, there was a span of 7 bases. The germline V gene encodes CDR1 MDHEN and CDR2 SYDVKM. CDR3 region: CASSLTMNEQYF. CDR3 nucleotide sequence: TGTGCCAGCAGTTTAACGATGAACGAGCAGTACTTC.

The count of this clone is one. The genes are TRBV28 and TRBJ1-1; D ambiguous. The length of the CDR3 is 13 residues. V was shortened by 5 bases and J by 8 bases, with 15 bases between the two germline ends. Germline CDR1 is MDHEN and CDR2 is SYDVKM. CDR3 sequence: CASSGPIPGEAFF. The CDR3 region has the DNA TGTGCCAGCAGTGGACCTATTCCGGGGGAAGCTTTCTTT.

In regard to this clone: Different DNA sequences within this sample yield the same CDR3. The chain has TRBV6-5 and TRBJ1-1; TRBD1 matches at 7 bases. This CDR3 comprises 14 residues. The ends lost 0 bases at V and 4 bases at J; junction bases unmatched: 2. Germline lookup yields CDR1 MNHEY and CDR2 SVGAGI. The CDR3 sequence is CASSYSTGVTEAFF. In DNA, the CDR3 is TGTGCCAGCAGTTACTCTACAGGGGTCACTGAAGCTTTCTTT.

This clone has only one observation. The V gene is TRBV2, the J gene TRBJ1-1; no definite D call. Trimming took 6 bases from V and 4 from J, leaving 9 bases between them. Germline CDR1 reads SNHLY; CDR2 reads FYNNEI. CDR3 length equals 12 residues. As DNA, the CDR3 is TGTGCCAGCAGCGGAGGGCTCACTGAAGCTTTCTTT. Translated: CASSGGLTEAFF.

The chain combines TRBV2 with TRBJ1-1; 7 bases are shared with TRBD1. There are 18 residues in the CDR3. Per the germline V gene, CDR1 is SNHLY and CDR2 is FYNNEI. V lost 6 bases, J lost 1 base, and 17 bases stayed unmatched. The CDR3 region is CASRGDRVGLNRNTEAFF. The DNA for the CDR3 is TGTGCCAGCAGGGGTGACAGGGTAGGCCTGAACAGGAACACTGAAGCTTTCTTT.

The chain employs TRBV7-8 and TRBJ1-2; D unresolved. Germline CDR1 is SGHVS and CDR2 is FQNEAQ. V was trimmed by 6 bases and J by 8 bases, leaving 16 bases between them. CDR3 size: 13 residues. The CDR3 nucleotides read TGTGCCAGCAGTCACCCGGGAGGAGGGGGCTACACCTTC. The encoded protein is CASSHPGGGGYTF.

This chain links TRBV29-1 with TRBJ2-5; 13 positions match TRBD2. The CDR3 has 15 residues. Germline V lookup: CDR1 SQVTM, CDR2 ANQGSEA. The junction had 6 bases not matched to a gene; V was cut back by 2 bases and J by 6 bases. The CDR3, as DNA: TGCAGCGTTGAACGGACTAGCGGGAGTCGGAAGACCCAGTACTTC. Protein: CSVERTSGSRKTQYF.

This clone was counted a few times. The sample holds other DNA sequences that translate to the same CDR3. This chain links TRBV5-1 with TRBJ1-5; D is possibly TRBD1 (5 bases). V was cut by 0 bases and J by 6 bases, with 7 bases left in between. Per germline, CDR1 SGHRS and CDR2 YFSETQ. The CDR3 is 13 amino acids. In DNA, the CDR3 is TGCGCCAGCAGCTTGGCCGGGGGTCAGCCCCAGCATTTT. This codes for CASSLAGGQPQHF.

The DNA of the CDR3 is TGTGCCAGCAGCGTAGTAGCAGCGGGAGGGAGGAATGAGCAGTTCTTC. It is translated as CASSVVAAGGRNEQFF. The chain uses TRBV9 and TRBJ2-1, with 10 nucleotides matching TRBD2. The V gene end was trimmed by 0 bases and the J gene end by 7 bases; junction bases not matched to a gene: 7. Germline V gives CDR1 SGDLS, CDR2 YYNGEE. The length of the CDR3 is 16 residues.

The J gene is TRBJ2-2, the V gene TRBV19; 9 bases are shared with TRBD1. This CDR3 has 15 amino acids. The V gene end was trimmed by 4 bases and the J gene end by 9 bases; junction bases not matched to a gene: 9. The V gene's germline CDR1 is LNHDA and CDR2 SQIVND (reference sequence). CDR3 nucleotides: TGTGCCAGTAGTACCCCGGGACAGGGCTTATGGGAGCTGTTTTTT. Translated, it gives CASSTPGQGLWELFF.

V gene TRBV2 combines with J gene TRBJ1-5, with 7 bases matching TRBD1. The V segment lost 8 bases and the J segment 0 bases; nucleotides outside the gene matches: 10. This CDR3 has 16 amino acids. Germline CDR1 reads SNHLY; CDR2 reads FYNNEI. In DNA, the CDR3 is TGTGCCAGCGGGCTCCGGGACAGTTATAGCAATCAGCCCCAGCATTTT. It codes for CASGLRDSYSNQPQHF.

This clone was recorded only once. This chain connects TRBV6-5 to TRBJ1-5; D is unresolved. CDR1 is MNHEY and CDR2 is SVGAGI in the germline V gene. V gave up 6 bases and J gave up 2 bases, with 11 bases separating them. The CDR3 is 14 residues long. In DNA form, the CDR3 reads TGTGCCAGCAGCCCCCGCCTCGGCAATCAGCCCCAGCATTTT. Residues: CASSPRLGNQPQHF.

The chain uses TRBV20-1 and TRBJ1-1, with D unresolved. The CDR3 runs 11 residues. Trimming removed 4 bases from V and 7 bases from J, with 10 bases in between. The V gene's germline CDR1 is DFQATT and CDR2 SNEGSKA (reference sequence). CDR3 region: CSAKKEVEAFF. In DNA, the CDR3 is TGCAGTGCTAAGAAAGAGGTTGAAGCTTTCTTT.

The chain has TRBV11-2 and TRBJ2-7; 9 bases are a match to TRBD2. This CDR3 region has 15 residues. From germline, CDR1 is SGHAT and CDR2 FQNNGV. The V gene end was trimmed by 5 bases and the J gene end by 2 bases; junction bases not matched to a gene: 7. In nucleotides, the CDR3 is TGTGCCAGCAGCAGGGAGCGGGAGGACACCTACGAGCAGTACTTC. This codes for CASSREREDTYEQYF.

This clone was seen a handful of times. The identical CDR3 is also encoded by other nucleotide sequences in the sample. The rearrangement uses TRBV5-1 and TRBJ1-1; no firm D call. Between the trimmed V and J ends, which lost 1 base and 3 bases, there was a span of 10 bases. The CDR3 runs to 14 residues. The germline V gene encodes CDR1 SGHRS and CDR2 YFSETQ. CDR3 amino acids: CASSLSGGDTEAFF. The CDR3 coding sequence is TGCGCCAGCAGCTTGTCCGGCGGGGACACTGAAGCTTTCTTT. Variable domain in full (rest from reference TRBV5-1 and TRBJ1-1): KAGVTQTPRYLIKTRGQQVTLSCSPISGHRSVSWYQQTPGQGLQFLFEYFSETQRNKGNFPGRFSGRQFSNSRSEMNVSTLELGDSALYLCASSLSGGDTEAFFGQGTRLTVV.

V and J are TRBV10-3 and TRBJ2-5, with 8 bases matching TRBD2. Germline V gene data show CDR1 as ENHRY and CDR2 as SYGVKD. V lost 0 bases to trimming and J lost 5 bases; unmatched junction nucleotides: 5. The CDR3 is 15 amino acids. CDR3 sequence reads: CAISESKAGAETQYF. The CDR3 nucleotides are TGTGCCATCAGTGAGTCGAAAGCGGGAGCCGAGACCCAGTACTTC.

The chain uses TRBV2 and TRBJ2-7; D is undetermined. The CDR3 is 16 residues long. V was shortened by 0 bases and J by 6 bases, with 18 bases between the two germline ends. CDR1 and CDR2 from the germline V gene are SNHLY and FYNNEI. The CDR3 reads CASSEAPAKSAGEQYF. In nucleotides, the CDR3 is TGTGCCAGCAGTGAAGCGCCCGCCAAGTCTGCTGGCGAGCAGTACTTC. Variable domain in full (rest from reference TRBV2 and TRBJ2-7): EPEVTQTPSHQVTQMGQEVILRCVPISNHLYFYWYRQILGQKVEFLVSFYNNEISEKSEIFDDQFSVERPDGSNFTLKIRSTKLEDSAMYFCASSEAPAKSAGEQYFGPGTRLTVT.

In regard to this clone: Other nucleotide sequences in the sample specify the same CDR3. This rearrangement joins TRBV5-6 to TRBJ2-7; 7 positions agree with TRBD1. Germline V gene sequence: CDR1 SGHDT, CDR2 YYEEEE. V shed 4 bases, J shed 3 bases, and the junction held 4 bases outside the gene matches. The CDR3 is made up of 13 amino acids. The CDR3 sequence: CASSQGVSYEQYF. CDR3 sequence (DNA): TGTGCCAGCAGCCAGGGGGTGAGCTACGAGCAGTACTTC.

This clone was observed a few times. J is TRBJ1-1 and V is TRBV10-1; maybe TRBD1 (6 bases). The CDR3 sequence is 13 residues long. The germline V gene encodes CDR1 WNHNN and CDR2 SYGVQD (reference sequence). Trimming removed 6 bases from V and 3 bases from J, with 11 bases in between. The CDR3 here is CASREDSHTEAFF. The CDR3 region has the DNA TGCGCCAGCAGGGAGGACAGCCACACTGAAGCTTTCTTT.

V usage is TRBV5-1 and J usage is TRBJ2-2; possibly TRBD2 for D (6 bases). Germline assignment: CDR1 SGHRS and CDR2 YFSETQ. This CDR3 contains 15 residues. The V end lost 4 bases, the J end lost 4 bases, and 14 bases lay between the germline ends. The CDR3: CASSLGSSSTGELFF. CDR3 DNA: TGCGCCAGCAGCCTCGGGAGCTCGAGCACCGGGGAGCTGTTTTTT.

On this clone itself: Other DNA sequences from this sample encode an identical CDR3 as well. This sequence joins TRBV7-2 and TRBJ1-3, with D uncertain. The germline CDR1 and CDR2 sequences are SGHTA and FQGNSA. CDR3 size: 15 residues. V dropped 5 bases and J dropped 0 bases, with 11 bases sitting between them. The DNA for the CDR3 is TGTGCCAGCAGCCTGCGGACGGCCTCTGGAAACACCATATATTTT. This codes for CASSLRTASGNTIYF.

The CDR3 loop reads CASSLGDSVYGYTF. The CDR3 DNA is TGCGCCAGCAGCTTGGGGGACAGCGTCTATGGCTACACCTTC. The chain combines TRBV5-1 with TRBJ1-2, with 7 bases identical to TRBD1. The CDR3 is 14 amino acids. V gave up 0 bases and J gave up 4 bases; unmatched junction bases: 3. Germline V CDR1 and CDR2: SGHRS, YFSETQ.

V and J are TRBV9 and TRBJ2-3; D may be TRBD2 (6 bases). CDR1 is SGDLS and CDR2 is YYNGEE in the germline V gene. The V gene lost 4 bases and the J gene lost 4 bases, with 22 bases spanning the gap. The CDR3 sequence is 17 residues long. For the CDR3, the DNA is TGTGCCAGCAGCTCCATACCGACTAGAGGAACCTCAGATACGCAGTATTTT. It is translated as CASSSIPTRGTSDTQYF. Together with reference TRBV9 and TRBJ2-3, the CDR3 gives the full variable domain: DSGVTQTPKHLITATGQRVTLRCSPRSGDLSVYWYQQSLDQGLQFLIQYYNGEERAKGNILERFSAQQFPDLHSELNLSSLELGDSALYFCASSSIPTRGTSDTQYFGPGTRLTVL.